This T cell receptor (beta chain) was found in a study of blood T cell repertoires in COVID-19. Looking at the study overall: Sites across the United States, Italy and Spain contributed samples from acute and convalescent COVID-19. Nucleic acid was either cDNA or gDNA, and it came from T cells, B-cell-depleted T cells, or PBMCs.

Per the authors' pipeline: Amplifying reference gene primers gave estimates of nucleated cell counts. Profiling relied on immunoSEQ multiplex PCR, and the TCRdb table lists in-frame clones only, not all of them. That table is the source of V, J and clone size, and D and trimming were worked out from the DNA. The sample consists of tens of thousands of clones, approximately 90% of them appearing once. V was trimmed by 5 bases and J by 2 bases, leaving 9 bases between them. This CDR3 is 13 amino acids long. CDR1 is SGHTA and CDR2 is FQGNSA in the germline V gene. About this clone: The same CDR3 is also encoded by other DNA sequences in this sample.

The TCR was taken from a woman aged 80 or over with acute or convalescent COVID-19. Input material: peripheral blood. The V and J genes are TRBV7-2 and TRBJ1-2, with D perhaps matching TRBD1 (6 bases). The CDR3 nucleotides are TGTGCCAGCAGCCCGGACAGAAACTATGGCTACACCTTC. As protein: CASSPDRNYGYTF. The variable domain in full, completed from reference TRBV7-2 and TRBJ1-2, reads GAGVSQSPSNKVTEKGKDVELRCDPISGHTALYWYRQSLGQGLEFLIYFQGNSAPDKSGLPSDRFSAERTGGSVSTLTIQRTQQEDSAVYLCASSPDRNYGYTFGSGTRLTVV.